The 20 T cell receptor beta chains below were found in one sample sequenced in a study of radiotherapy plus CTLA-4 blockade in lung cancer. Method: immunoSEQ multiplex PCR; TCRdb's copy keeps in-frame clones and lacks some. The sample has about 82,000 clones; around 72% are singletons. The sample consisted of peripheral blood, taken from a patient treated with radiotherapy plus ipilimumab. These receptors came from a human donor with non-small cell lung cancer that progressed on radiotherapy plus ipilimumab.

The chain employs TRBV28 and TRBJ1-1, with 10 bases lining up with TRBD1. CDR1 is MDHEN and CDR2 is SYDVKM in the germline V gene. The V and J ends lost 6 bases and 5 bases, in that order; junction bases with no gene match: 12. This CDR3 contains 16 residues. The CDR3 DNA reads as TGTGCCAGCAGCCCCCCCGGGACAGGGGTAGGTACTGAAGCTTTCTTT. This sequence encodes CASSPPGTGVGTEAFF.

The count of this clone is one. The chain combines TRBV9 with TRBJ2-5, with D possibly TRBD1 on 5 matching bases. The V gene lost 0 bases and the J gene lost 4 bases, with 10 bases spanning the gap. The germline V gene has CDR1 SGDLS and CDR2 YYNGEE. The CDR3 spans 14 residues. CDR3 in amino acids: CASSVGQGGETQYF. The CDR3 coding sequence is TGTGCCAGCAGCGTAGGCCAGGGTGGAGAGACCCAGTACTTC.

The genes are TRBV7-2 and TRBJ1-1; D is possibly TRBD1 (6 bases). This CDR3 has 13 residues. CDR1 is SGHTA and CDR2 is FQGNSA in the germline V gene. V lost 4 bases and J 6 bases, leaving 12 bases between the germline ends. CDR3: CASSSGQTPEAFF. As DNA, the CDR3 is TGTGCCAGCAGCTCCGGACAGACCCCTGAAGCTTTCTTT.

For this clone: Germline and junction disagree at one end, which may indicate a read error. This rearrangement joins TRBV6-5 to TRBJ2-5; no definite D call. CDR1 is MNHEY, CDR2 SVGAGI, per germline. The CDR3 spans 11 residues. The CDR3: CASSRQGTQYF. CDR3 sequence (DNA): TGTGCCAGCAGTCGCCAAGGGACCCAGTACTTC.

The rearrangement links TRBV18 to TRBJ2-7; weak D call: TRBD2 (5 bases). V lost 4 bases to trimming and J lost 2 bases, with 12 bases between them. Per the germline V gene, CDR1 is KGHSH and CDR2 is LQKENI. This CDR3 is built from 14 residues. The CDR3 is CASSQLASAYEQYF. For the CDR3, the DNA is TGTGCCAGCTCACAATTAGCGTCGGCCTACGAGCAGTACTTC.

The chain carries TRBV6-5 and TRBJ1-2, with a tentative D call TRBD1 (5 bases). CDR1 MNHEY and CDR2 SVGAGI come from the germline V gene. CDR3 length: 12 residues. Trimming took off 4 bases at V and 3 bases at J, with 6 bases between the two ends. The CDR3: CASSSQDYGYTF. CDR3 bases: TGTGCCAGCAGTTCACAGGACTATGGCTACACCTTC.

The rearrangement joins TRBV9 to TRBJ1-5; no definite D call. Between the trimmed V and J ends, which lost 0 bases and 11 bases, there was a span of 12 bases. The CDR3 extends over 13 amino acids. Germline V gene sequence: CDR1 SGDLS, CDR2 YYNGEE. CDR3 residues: CASSVADMGAQHF. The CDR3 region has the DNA TGTGCCAGCAGCGTAGCGGATATGGGAGCCCAGCATTTT.

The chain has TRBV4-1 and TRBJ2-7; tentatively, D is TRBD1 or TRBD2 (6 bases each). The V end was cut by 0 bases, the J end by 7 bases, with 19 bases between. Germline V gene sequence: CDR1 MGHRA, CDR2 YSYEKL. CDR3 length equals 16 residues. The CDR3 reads CASSQDPGTLRGEQYF. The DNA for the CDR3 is TGCGCCAGCAGCCAAGACCCCGGGACACTCCGGGGGGAGCAGTACTTC.

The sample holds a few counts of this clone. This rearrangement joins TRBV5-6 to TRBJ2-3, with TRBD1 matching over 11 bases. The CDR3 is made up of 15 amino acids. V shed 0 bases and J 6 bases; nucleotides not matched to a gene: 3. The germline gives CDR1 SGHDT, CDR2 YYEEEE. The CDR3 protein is CASSLGGQGVDTQYF. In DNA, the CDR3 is TGTGCCAGCAGCTTGGGGGGACAGGGGGTTGATACGCAGTATTTT.

The DNA of the CDR3 is TGTGCCAGCAGCTCACTAGCGGGAGGCTTCTACGAGCAGTACTTC. Its protein is CASSSLAGGFYEQYF. This chain joins TRBV7-9 and TRBJ2-7, with 12 nucleotides matching TRBD2. Germline trimming cut 4 bases from V and 3 bases from J; bases unmatched to any gene: 4. Germline CDR1 is SEHNR and CDR2 is FQNEAQ (reference sequence). The CDR3 length is 15 residues.

The CDR3 here is CASGPQLPLDRGLARNTEAFF. CDR3 nucleotide sequence: TGTGCTAGTGGTCCGCAGCTCCCCCTCGACAGGGGGTTGGCTAGGAACACTGAAGCTTTCTTT. The chain recombines TRBV12-5 with TRBJ1-1, with 9 bases aligning to TRBD1. This CDR3 spans 21 amino acids. V lost 5 bases to trimming and J lost 1 base; unmatched junction nucleotides: 23. The V gene's germline CDR1 is LGHNT and CDR2 FRNRAP.

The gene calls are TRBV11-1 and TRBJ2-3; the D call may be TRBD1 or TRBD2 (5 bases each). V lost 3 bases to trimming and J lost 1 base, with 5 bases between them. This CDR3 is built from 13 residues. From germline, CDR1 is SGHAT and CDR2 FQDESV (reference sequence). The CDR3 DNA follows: TGTGCCAGCAGCTTGGGGGGCACAGATACGCAGTATTTT. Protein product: CASSLGGTDTQYF.

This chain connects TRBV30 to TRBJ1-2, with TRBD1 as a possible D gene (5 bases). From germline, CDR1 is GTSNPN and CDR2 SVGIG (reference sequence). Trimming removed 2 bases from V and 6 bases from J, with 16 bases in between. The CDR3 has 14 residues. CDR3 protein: CAWSFDPVGDGYTF. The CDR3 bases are TGTGCCTGGAGTTTCGACCCCGTGGGGGATGGCTACACCTTC.

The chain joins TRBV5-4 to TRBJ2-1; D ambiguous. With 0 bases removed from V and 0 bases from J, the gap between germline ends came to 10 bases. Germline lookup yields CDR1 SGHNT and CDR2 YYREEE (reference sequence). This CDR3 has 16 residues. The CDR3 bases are TGTGCCAGCAGCTTGGGCCTACCTAGCTCCTACAATGAGCAGTTCTTC. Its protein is CASSLGLPSSYNEQFF.

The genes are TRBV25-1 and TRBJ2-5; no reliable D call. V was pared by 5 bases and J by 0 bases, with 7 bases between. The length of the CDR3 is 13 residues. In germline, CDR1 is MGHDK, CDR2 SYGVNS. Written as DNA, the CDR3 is TGTGCCAGCAGTTCAGCGTACCAAGAGACCCAGTACTTC. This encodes CASSSAYQETQYF.

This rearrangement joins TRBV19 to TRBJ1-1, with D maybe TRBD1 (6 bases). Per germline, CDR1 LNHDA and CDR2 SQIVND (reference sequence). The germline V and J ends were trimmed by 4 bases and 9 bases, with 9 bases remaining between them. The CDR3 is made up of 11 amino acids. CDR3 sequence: CASSRGAQAFF. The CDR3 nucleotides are TGTGCCAGTAGTAGGGGGGCGCAAGCTTTCTTT.

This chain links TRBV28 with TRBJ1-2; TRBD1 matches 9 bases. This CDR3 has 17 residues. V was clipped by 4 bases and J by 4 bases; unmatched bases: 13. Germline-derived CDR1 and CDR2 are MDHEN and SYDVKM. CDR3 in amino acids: CASSSPGTGSLGYGYTF. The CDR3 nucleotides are TGTGCCAGCAGTTCCCCCGGGACAGGGAGTTTGGGCTATGGCTACACCTTC.

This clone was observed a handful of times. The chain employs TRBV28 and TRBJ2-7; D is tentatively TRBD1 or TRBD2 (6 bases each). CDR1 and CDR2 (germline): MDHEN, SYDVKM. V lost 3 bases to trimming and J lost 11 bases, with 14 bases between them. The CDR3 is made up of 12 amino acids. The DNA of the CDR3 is TGTGCCAGCAGTTTCTCCCCGAGGGGGGAGTACTTC. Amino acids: CASSFSPRGEYF.

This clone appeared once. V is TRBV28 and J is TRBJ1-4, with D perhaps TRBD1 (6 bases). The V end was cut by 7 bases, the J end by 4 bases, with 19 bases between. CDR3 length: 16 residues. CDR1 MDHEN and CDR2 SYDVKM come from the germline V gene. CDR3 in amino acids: CASILRGAGDNEKLFF. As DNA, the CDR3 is TGTGCCAGCATCCTGAGGGGGGCAGGAGATAATGAAAAACTGTTTTTT.

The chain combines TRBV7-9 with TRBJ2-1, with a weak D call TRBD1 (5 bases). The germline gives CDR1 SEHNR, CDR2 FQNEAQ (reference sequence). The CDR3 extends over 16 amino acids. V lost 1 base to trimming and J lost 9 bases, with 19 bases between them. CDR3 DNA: TGTGCCAGCAGCTTAGGTCAGGGATTGTTGGTCGGTGAGCAGTTCTTC. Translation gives CASSLGQGLLVGEQFF.